These 13 T cell receptor beta chains were all obtained from the same sample, sequenced in a study of T cell responses to AZD1222 COVID-19 vaccine. The table came from immunoSEQ multiplex PCR; TCRdb's copy has only in-frame clones and leaves some out. The sample lists around 71,000 clones; 75% to 90% were seen once. Specimen: peripheral blood, collected 28 days after the second AZD1222 dose. These receptor sequences come from an adult who received the AZD1222 COVID-19 vaccine.

The chain recombines TRBV6-5 with TRBJ1-5, with TRBD1 as a possible D gene (5 bases). Per germline, CDR1 MNHEY and CDR2 SVGAGI. The CDR3 runs 11 residues. Trimming stripped 6 bases from V and 11 bases from J, with 11 bases between. The CDR3 DNA reads TGTGCCAGCAGCCAGGGAGAAGCCCAGCATTTT. Protein: CASSQGEAQHF.

This chain links TRBV11-2 with TRBJ2-7, with D perhaps matching TRBD1 or TRBD2 (5 bases each). This CDR3 has 14 amino acids. V was cut by 4 bases and J by 0 bases, with 10 bases left in between. Germline V gene sequence: CDR1 SGHAT, CDR2 FQNNGV. Here the CDR3 reads CASSSGQNSYEQYF. Here the CDR3 DNA reads TGTGCCAGCAGCTCGGGGCAGAACTCCTACGAGCAGTACTTC.

The chain joins TRBV27 to TRBJ2-7, with 8 bases matching TRBD1. Germline lookup yields CDR1 MNHEY and CDR2 SMNVEV (reference sequence). V shed 3 bases and J 4 bases; nucleotides not matched to a gene: 5. The CDR3 covers 14 residues. The DNA for the CDR3 is TGTGCCAGCAGTTTCAGGGGGCGTTATTACGAGCAGTACTTC. The encoded protein is CASSFRGRYYEQYF.

CDR3 protein: CASSPNRGTVIFSPLHF. For the CDR3, the DNA is TGTGCCAGCAGTCCTAACCGAGGGACAGTCATTTTTTCACCCCTCCACTTT. This rearrangement joins TRBV28 to TRBJ1-6; 7 nucleotides line up with TRBD1. V dropped 5 bases and J dropped 9; count of bases not matched to a gene: 16. The CDR3 covers 17 residues. Per germline, CDR1 MDHEN and CDR2 SYDVKM.

The chain couples TRBV5-4 to TRBJ2-2; TRBD2 matches 8 bases. The V gene end was trimmed by 4 bases and the J gene end by 3 bases; junction bases not matched to a gene: 11. CDR1 and CDR2 from the germline V gene are SGHNT and YYREEE (reference sequence). This CDR3 is built from 17 residues. The CDR3 bases are TGTGCCAGCAGCGCCAAAGGGGTAGCGGGACACACCGGGGAGCTGTTTTTT. Amino acid sequence: CASSAKGVAGHTGELFF.

CDR3 sequence: CASSMSGSLTPQHF. The CDR3 region has the DNA TGTGCCAGTAGTATGTCGGGGTCCCTAACCCCCCAGCATTTT. The V call is TRBV19, the J call TRBJ1-5; unclear D gene. Germline-derived CDR1 and CDR2 are LNHDA and SQIVND (reference sequence). This CDR3 is built from 14 residues. Trimming left V 3 bases short and J 10 bases short, with 16 bases between.

The J gene is TRBJ2-7, the V gene TRBV18; D gene ambiguous. Trimming left V 2 bases short and J 2 bases short, with 7 bases between. This CDR3 has 13 amino acids. In germline, CDR1 is KGHSH, CDR2 LQKENI. CDR3 in amino acids: CASSPKGPYEQYF. In DNA, the CDR3 is TGTGCCAGCTCACCAAAGGGTCCCTACGAGCAGTACTTC.

The chain recombines TRBV4-1 with TRBJ2-7; possibly TRBD1 for D (6 bases). Between the trimmed V and J ends, which lost 6 bases and 0 bases, there was a span of 12 bases. The CDR3 covers 14 residues. Germline V gene sequence: CDR1 MGHRA, CDR2 YSYEKL. The CDR3 loop is CASSWTASSYEQYF. In DNA, the CDR3 is TGCGCCAGCAGTTGGACAGCGAGCTCCTACGAGCAGTACTTC.

This clone was detected ten times or more. The chain carries TRBV3-1 (or the pseudogene TRBV3-2) and TRBJ2-1; 9 bases agree with TRBD2. Germline V lookup: CDR1 LGHDT, CDR2 YNNKEL (reference sequence). V shed 1 base, J shed 7 bases, and the junction held 17 bases outside the gene matches. The CDR3 spans 19 residues. The CDR3 bases are TGTGCCAGCAGCCAAGGATTCCATTTGGCGGGGGGGCCGGGGAATGAGCAGTTCTTC. Translated: CASSQGFHLAGGPGNEQFF.

The chain combines TRBV11-2 with TRBJ2-4; TRBD2 agrees at 10 bases. The CDR3 is 14 amino acids. CDR1 and CDR2 from the germline V gene are SGHAT and FQNNGV. After removal of 2 bases from V and 8 bases from J, the junction contained 3 bases not matched to a gene. In DNA form, the CDR3 reads TGTGCCAGCAGCTTACAGCGGGGGGGCCACATTCAGTACTTC. Its protein product is CASSLQRGGHIQYF.

CDR3 nucleotides: TGCGCCAGCAGCTTGAGCGGGGGCACTAGCACAGATACGCAGTATTTT. This encodes CASSLSGGTSTDTQYF. The chain employs TRBV5-1 and TRBJ2-3; 8 bases are a match to TRBD2. The CDR3 runs 16 residues. Germline lookup yields CDR1 SGHRS and CDR2 YFSETQ. Germline trimming cut 1 base from V and 0 bases from J; bases unmatched to any gene: 4.

This clone occurred once. The V and J genes are TRBV6-5 and TRBJ1-1; 7 bases align to TRBD1. This CDR3 has 14 amino acids. Losses at the gene ends were 6 bases for V and 1 base for J; bases not matched to a gene: 5. From germline, CDR1 is MNHEY and CDR2 SVGAGI. In nucleotides, the CDR3 is TGTGCCAGCAGGTGGTCAGGGGGGAACACTGAAGCTTTCTTT. It translates to CASRWSGGNTEAFF.

The rearrangement uses TRBV9 and TRBJ2-6, with 10 nucleotides matching TRBD2. Germline V gives CDR1 SGDLS, CDR2 YYNGEE. The junction had 1 base not matched to a gene; V was cut back by 3 bases and J by 1 base. The CDR3 totals 16 residues. The CDR3 DNA reads TGTGCCAGCAGCGAGGGACTAGCGTCTGGGGCCAACGTCCTGACTTTC. Its protein product is CASSEGLASGANVLTF.